This T cell receptor beta chain was retrieved from a study of pediatric ulcerative colitis. One to two pinch biopsies were taken from the rectum during colonoscopy. The table came from immunoSEQ multiplex PCR; TCRdb's copy has only in-frame clones and leaves some out. The sample has some 25,000 clones; about 67% are singletons. Study outcomes and limitations: A couple of rectal clonotypes were found only in ulcerative colitis patients, all of them. Repertoires came from total lymphocyte DNA, so rare subsets like regulatory T cells may be missed.

This clone was counted once. Its antigen remains unknown. Germline CDR1 reads SGHNT; CDR2 reads YENEEA. V was pared by 5 bases and J by 2 bases, with 14 bases of the junction left unmatched. This CDR3 comprises 17 residues. Sequencing input: gut tissue. This clonotype originated in a boy aged 10-17 years with severe ulcerative colitis. The gene calls are TRBV11-3 and TRBJ2-5; TRBD2 aligns across 7 bases. The CDR3 DNA reads TGTGCCAGCAGCATGACCCGGGGGGTGGAATATCAAGAGACCCAGTACTTC. This encodes CASSMTRGVEYQETQYF.